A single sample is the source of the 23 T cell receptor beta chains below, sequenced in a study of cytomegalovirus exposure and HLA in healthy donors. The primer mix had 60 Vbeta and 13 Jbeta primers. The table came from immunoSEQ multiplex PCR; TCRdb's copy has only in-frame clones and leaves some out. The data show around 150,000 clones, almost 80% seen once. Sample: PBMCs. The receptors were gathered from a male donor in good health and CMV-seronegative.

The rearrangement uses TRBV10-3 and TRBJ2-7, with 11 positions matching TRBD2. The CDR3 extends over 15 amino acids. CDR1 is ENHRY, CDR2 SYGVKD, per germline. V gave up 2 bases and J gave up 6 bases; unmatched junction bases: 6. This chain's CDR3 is CAISEVDSGRGEQYF. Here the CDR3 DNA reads TGTGCCATCAGTGAGGTCGATAGCGGGAGGGGCGAGCAGTACTTC.

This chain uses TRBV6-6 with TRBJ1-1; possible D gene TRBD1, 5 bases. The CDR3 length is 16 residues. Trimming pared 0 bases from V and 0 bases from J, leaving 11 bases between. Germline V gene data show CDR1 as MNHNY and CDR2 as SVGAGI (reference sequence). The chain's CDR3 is CASSYSEGAMNTEAFF. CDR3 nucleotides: TGTGCCAGCAGTTACTCGGAAGGGGCGATGAACACTGAAGCTTTCTTT.

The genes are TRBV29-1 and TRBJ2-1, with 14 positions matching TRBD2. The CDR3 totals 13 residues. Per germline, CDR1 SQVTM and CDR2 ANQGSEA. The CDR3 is CSAWGLAGAEQFF. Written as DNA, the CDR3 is TGCAGTGCCTGGGGACTAGCGGGGGCTGAGCAGTTCTTC.

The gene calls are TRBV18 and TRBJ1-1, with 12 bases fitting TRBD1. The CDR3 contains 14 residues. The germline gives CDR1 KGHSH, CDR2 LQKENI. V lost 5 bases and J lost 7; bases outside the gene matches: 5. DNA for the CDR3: TGTGCCAGCTCAGGGGGGACAGGGGGCTTTGAAGCTTTCTTT. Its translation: CASSGGTGGFEAFF.

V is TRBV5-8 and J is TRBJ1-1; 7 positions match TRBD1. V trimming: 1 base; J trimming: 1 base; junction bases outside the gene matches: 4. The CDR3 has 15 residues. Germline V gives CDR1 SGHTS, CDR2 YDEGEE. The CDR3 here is CASSLPRTGNTEAFF. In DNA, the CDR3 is TGTGCCAGCAGCTTGCCCCGGACAGGGAACACTGAAGCTTTCTTT.

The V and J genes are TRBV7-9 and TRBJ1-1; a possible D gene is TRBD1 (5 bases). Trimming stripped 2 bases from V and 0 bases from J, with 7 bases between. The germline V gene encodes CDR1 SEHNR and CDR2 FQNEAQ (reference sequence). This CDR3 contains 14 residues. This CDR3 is CASSLRGVNTEAFF. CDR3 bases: TGTGCCAGCAGCTTACGGGGGGTGAACACTGAAGCTTTCTTT.

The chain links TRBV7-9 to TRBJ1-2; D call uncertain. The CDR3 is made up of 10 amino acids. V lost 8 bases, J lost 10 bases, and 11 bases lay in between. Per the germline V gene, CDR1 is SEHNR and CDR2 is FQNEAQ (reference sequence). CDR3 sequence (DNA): TGTGCCAGCTCCGGAGGTCCCTACACCTTC. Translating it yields CASSGGPYTF.

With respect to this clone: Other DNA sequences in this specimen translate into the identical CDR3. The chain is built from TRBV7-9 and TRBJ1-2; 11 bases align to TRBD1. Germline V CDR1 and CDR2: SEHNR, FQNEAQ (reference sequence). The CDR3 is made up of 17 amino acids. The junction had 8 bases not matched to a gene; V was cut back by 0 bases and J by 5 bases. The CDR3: CASSLARGGQGAYGYTF. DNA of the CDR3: TGTGCCAGCAGCTTAGCGAGAGGAGGACAGGGGGCTTATGGCTACACCTTC. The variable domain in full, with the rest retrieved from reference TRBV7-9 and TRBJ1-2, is DTGVSQNPRHKITKRGQNVTFRCDPISEHNRLYWYRQTLGQGPEFLTYFQNEAQLEKSRLLSDRFSAERPKGSFSTLEIQRTEQGDSAMYLCASSLARGGQGAYGYTFGSGTRLTVV.

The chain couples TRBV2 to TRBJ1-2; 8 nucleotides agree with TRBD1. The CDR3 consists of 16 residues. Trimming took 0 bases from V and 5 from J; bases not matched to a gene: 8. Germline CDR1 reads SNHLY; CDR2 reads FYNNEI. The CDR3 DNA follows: TGTGCCAGCAGTGAAGCGCTTCGGGACAGGTTATATGGCTACACCTTC. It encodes CASSEALRDRLYGYTF.

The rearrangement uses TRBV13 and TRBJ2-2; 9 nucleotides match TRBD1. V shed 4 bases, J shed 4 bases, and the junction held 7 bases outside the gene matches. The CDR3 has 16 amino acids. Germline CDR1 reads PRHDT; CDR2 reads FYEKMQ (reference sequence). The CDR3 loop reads CASSSRQGGSTGELFF. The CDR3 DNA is TGTGCCAGCAGCTCCCGACAGGGGGGTAGCACCGGGGAGCTGTTTTTT.

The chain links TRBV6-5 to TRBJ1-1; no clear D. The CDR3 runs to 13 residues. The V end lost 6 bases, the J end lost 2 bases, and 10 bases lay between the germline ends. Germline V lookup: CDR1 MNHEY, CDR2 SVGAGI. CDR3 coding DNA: TGTGCCAGCAGCTCCCAGATTAACACTGAAGCTTTCTTT. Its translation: CASSSQINTEAFF.

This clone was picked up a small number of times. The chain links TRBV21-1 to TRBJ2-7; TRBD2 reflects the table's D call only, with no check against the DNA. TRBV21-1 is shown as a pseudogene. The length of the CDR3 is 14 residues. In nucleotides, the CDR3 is TGTGCCGGGGACGGGGGGCCTGATGCCTACGAGCAGTACTTC. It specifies CAGDGGPDAYEQYF.

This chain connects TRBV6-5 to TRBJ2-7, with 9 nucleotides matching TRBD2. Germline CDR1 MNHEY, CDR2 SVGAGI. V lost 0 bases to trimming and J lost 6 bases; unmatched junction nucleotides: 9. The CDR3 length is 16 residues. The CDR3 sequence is CASSYSVASGAPEQYF. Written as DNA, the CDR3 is TGTGCCAGCAGTTACTCCGTGGCTAGCGGGGCCCCCGAGCAGTACTTC.

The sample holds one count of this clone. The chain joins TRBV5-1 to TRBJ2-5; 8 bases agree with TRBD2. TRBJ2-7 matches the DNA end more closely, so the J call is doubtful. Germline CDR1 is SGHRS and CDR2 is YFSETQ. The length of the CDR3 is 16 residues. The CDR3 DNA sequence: TGCGCCAGCAGCCCCCGGGGTAGCGGGGTTTCCTACGAGCAGTACTTC. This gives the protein CASSPRGSGVSYEQYF.

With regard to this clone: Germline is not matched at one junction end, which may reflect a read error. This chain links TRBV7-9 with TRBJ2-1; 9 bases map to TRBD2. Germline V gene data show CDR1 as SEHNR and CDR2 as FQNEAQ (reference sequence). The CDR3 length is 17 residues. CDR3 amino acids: CSSSLPLAGVPNNEQFF. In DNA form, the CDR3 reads TGTTCCAGCAGCTTACCCTTAGCGGGAGTCCCCAACAATGAGCAGTTCTTC.

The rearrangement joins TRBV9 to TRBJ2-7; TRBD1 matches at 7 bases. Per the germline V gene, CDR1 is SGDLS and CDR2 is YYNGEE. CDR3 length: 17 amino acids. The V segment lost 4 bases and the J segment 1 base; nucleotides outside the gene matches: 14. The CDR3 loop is CASSPRVGTVTSYEQYF. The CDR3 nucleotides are TGTGCCAGCAGCCCCCGAGTGGGGACAGTGACATCCTACGAGCAGTACTTC.

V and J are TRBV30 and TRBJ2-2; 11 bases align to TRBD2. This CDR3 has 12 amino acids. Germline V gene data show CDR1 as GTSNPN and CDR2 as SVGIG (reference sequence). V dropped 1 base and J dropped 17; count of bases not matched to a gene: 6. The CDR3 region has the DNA TGTGCCTGGAGTGGTCTAGCGGGAGGCCCTTTTTTT. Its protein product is CAWSGLAGGPFF.

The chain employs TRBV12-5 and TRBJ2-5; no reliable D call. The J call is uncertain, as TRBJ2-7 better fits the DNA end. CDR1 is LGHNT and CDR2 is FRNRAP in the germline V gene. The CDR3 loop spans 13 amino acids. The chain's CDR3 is CASGLVPSYEQYF. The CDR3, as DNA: TGTGCTAGTGGTTTGGTGCCTAGCTACGAGCAGTACTTC.

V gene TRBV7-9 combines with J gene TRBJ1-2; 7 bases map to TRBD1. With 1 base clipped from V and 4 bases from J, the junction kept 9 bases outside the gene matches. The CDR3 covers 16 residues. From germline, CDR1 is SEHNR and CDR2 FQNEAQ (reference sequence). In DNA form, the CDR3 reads TGTGCCAGCAGCTTAGTACCCGACAGGGTTTTCTATGGCTACACCTTC. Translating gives CASSLVPDRVFYGYTF.

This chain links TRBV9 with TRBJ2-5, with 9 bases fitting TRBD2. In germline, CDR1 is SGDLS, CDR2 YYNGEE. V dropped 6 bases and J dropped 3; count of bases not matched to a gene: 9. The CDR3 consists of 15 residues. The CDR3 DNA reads TGTGCCAGCACCCGCGCGGGAGGGAACGAAGAGACCCAGTACTTC. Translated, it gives CASTRAGGNEETQYF.

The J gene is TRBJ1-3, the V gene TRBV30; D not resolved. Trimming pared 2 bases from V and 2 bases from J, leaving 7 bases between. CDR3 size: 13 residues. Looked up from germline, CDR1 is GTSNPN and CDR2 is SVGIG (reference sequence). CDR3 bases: TGTGCCTGGAGTAGTACAACTGGAAACACCATATATTTT. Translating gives CAWSSTTGNTIYF. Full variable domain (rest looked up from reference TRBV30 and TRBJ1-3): SQTIHQWPATLVQPVGSPLSLECTVEGTSNPNLYWYRQAAGRGLQLLFYSVGIGQISSEVPQNLSASRPQDRQFILSSKKLLLSDSGFYLCAWSSTTGNTIYFGEGSWLTVV.

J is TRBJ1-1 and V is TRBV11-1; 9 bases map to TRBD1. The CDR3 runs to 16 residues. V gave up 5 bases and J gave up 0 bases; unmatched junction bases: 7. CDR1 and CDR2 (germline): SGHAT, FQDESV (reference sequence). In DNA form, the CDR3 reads TGTGCCAGCAGCAATTGGGGGGACAGGGTGAACACTGAAGCTTTCTTT. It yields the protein CASSNWGDRVNTEAFF.

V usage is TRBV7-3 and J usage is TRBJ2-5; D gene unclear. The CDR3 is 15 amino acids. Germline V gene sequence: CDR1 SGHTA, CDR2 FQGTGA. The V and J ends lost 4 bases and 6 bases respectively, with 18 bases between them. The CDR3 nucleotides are TGTGCCAGCAGCTCCGCTCCAGGTTTTGAGAAGACCCAGTACTTC. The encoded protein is CASSSAPGFEKTQYF.